The following is a TCR delta chain sequence with its context. The protein TCRdb gives is from a much larger clone and does not agree with this DNA's translation at residue 7, likely a read error; the protein shown here comes from the DNA. The CDR3 loop spans 15 amino acids. V lost 0 bases and J lost 0, with 10 bases in between. CDR1 is GEAIGNYY and CDR2 is EKD in the germline V gene. These data belong to a study of gamma-delta T cells after stem cell transplantation. TCRdb ran CATT on the RT-PCR reads. The table records under 7,000 delta-chain clones, roughly 2% of them present only once. The genes are TRDV2 and TRDJ1, with D tentatively TRDD3 (5 bases). The source material was gamma-delta T cells. The receptor was isolated from a human donor. It is not recorded whose cells these are; they may come from a transplant donor. This chain's CDR3 is CACDTVEGYTDKLIF. The CDR3 DNA follows: TGTGCCTGTGACACCGTTGAGGGATACACCGATAAACTCATCTTT.